This T cell receptor beta chain was found in a study of cytomegalovirus exposure and HLA in healthy donors. About the research overall: The roughly 100 million unique TCR beta sequences, from 150 million to 200 million T cells, were found by an earlier analysis.

Germline CDR1 reads SGHAT; CDR2 reads FQNNGV. This CDR3 is built from 17 residues. With 3 bases clipped from V and 0 bases from J, the junction kept 5 bases outside the gene matches. This PCR relied on a set of 60 Vbeta primers and 13 Jbeta primers. The data were produced by immunoSEQ multiplex PCR, yet TCRdb's version contains in-frame clones alone and is incomplete. The table shows 150,000 to 200,000 clones, with 81% occurring only once. Notes on the study in general: TRBV6-2, TRBV6-3 and some other V segments were excluded as indistinguishable. Cytomegalovirus association was listed for approximately 160 TCR beta chains. An analysis was carried out later, and it reportedly showed fewer N-insertions in an Asian-associated ancestry cluster than the roughly 700-donor mean.

Of note for this clone: Antigen: not known.

The sequenced sample consisted of PBMCs. The clonotype was recovered from a young man in good health and CMV-seronegative. The chain employs TRBV11-2 and TRBJ2-6; 7 positions agree with TRBD2. The CDR3 here is CASSFTSVSSGANVLTF. CDR3 in DNA: TGTGCCAGCAGCTTTACTAGCGTTAGCTCTGGGGCCAACGTCCTGACTTTC.